This T cell receptor (beta chain) was identified in a study of response to subunit inactivated influenza vaccine. General study points: Each seasonal influenza vaccination, the authors suggested, recruits few new T cells.

A single record per CDR3 protein comes from TCRdb applying MiXCR to the RT-PCR reads. The sample holds almost 600,000 distinct CDR3 sequences; about 14% are singletons and the top ten take roughly 10%. About this clonotype itself: The antigen is unknown.

The CDR3 is 18 amino acids. Germline values: CDR1 SGHVS, CDR2 FNYEAQ. V gave up 1 base and J gave up 5 bases; unmatched junction bases: 10. The receptor's source is a man aged 45 to 65 who received an inactivated influenza vaccine. Material: PBMCs from blood, obtained approximately 12 days after vaccination. V gene TRBV7-6 combines with J gene TRBJ2-1, with 11 bases aligning to TRBD2. CDR3 protein: CASSLEGLAGGLNNEQFF. The CDR3 nucleotides read TGTGCCAGCAGCTTAGAAGGGCTAGCGGGAGGACTAAACAATGAGCAGTTCTTC.